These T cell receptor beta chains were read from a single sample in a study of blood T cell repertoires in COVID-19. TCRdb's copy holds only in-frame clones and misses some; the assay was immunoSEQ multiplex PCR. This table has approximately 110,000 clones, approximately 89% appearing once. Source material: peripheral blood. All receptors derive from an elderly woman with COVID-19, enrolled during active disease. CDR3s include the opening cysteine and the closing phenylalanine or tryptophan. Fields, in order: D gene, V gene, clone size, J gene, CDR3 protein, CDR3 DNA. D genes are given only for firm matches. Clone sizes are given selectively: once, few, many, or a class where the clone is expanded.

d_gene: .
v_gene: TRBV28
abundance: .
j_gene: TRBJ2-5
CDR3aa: CASWQGGTQYF
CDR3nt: TGTGCCAGCTGGCAGGGTGGGACCCAGTACTTC

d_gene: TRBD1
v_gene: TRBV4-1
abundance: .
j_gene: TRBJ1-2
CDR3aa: CASSQRSGTGVGYTF
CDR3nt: TGCGCCAGCAGCCAAAGGTCCGGGACAGGGGTAGGCTACACCTTC

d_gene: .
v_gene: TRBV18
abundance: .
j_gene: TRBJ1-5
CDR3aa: CASSPGGGNQPQHF
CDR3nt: TGTGCCAGCTCACCGGGGGGGGGCAATCAGCCCCAGCATTTT

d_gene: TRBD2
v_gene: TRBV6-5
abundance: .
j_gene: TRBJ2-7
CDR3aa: CASSYRLAGGTYEQYF
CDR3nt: TGTGCCAGCAGTTACCGGTTAGCGGGAGGGACCTACGAGCAGTACTTC

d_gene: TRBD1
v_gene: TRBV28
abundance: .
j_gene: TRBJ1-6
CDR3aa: CASSLPTGTRSPLHF
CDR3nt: TGTGCCAGCAGTTTGCCGACAGGGACGAGATCACCCCTCCACTTT

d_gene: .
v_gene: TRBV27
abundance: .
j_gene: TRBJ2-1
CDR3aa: CASSLSRLIQGHNEQFF
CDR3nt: TGTGCCAGCAGTTTATCGAGGTTAATCCAGGGCCACAATGAGCAGTTCTTC

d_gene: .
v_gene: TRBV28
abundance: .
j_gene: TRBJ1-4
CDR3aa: CASSSLGNAGASNEKLFF
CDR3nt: TGTGCCAGCAGTTCCCTAGGAAATGCGGGGGCATCTAATGAAAAACTGTTTTTT

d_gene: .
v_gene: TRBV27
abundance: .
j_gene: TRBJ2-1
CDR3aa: CASKAGFEQFF
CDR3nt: TGTGCCAGCAAGGCAGGATTCGAGCAGTTCTTC

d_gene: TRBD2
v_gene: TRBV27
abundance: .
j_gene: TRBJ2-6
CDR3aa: CASSEYGLAGAGANVLTF
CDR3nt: TGTGCCAGCAGTGAGTATGGACTAGCGGGAGCTGGGGCCAACGTCCTGACTTTC

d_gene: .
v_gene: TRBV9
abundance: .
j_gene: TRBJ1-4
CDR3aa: CASSVSSTNEKLFF
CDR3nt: TGTGCCAGCAGCGTTTCCTCAACTAATGAAAAACTGTTTTTT

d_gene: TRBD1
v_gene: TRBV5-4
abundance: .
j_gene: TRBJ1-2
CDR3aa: CASSLLVGGNGYTF
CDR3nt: TGTGCCAGCAGCTTGTTGGTAGGGGGCAATGGCTACACCTTC

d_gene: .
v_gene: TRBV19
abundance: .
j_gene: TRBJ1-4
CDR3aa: CASTQGTASNEKLFF
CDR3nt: TGTGCCAGTACCCAGGGGACGGCCAGTAATGAAAAACTGTTTTTT

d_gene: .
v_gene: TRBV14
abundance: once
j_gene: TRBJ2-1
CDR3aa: CASSQDLEQFF
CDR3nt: TGTGCCAGCAGCCAAGACCTAGAGCAGTTCTTC

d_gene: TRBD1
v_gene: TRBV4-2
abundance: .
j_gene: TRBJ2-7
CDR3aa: CASSQPGTGGEQYF
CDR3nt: TGTGCCAGCAGCCAACCCGGGACAGGGGGGGAGCAGTACTTC

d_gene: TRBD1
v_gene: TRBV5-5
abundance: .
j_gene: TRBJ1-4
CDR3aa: CASSFGTGFEKLFF
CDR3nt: TGTGCCAGCAGCTTTGGGACAGGGTTTGAAAAACTGTTTTTT

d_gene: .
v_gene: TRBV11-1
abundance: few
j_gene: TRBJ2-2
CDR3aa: CASGGSDTGELFF
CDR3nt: TGTGCCAGCGGGGGCAGCGACACCGGGGAGCTGTTTTTT

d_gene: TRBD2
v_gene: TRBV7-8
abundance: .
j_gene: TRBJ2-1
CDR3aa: CASSFASSGTNEQFF
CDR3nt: TGTGCCAGCAGCTTCGCCTCTAGCGGGACGAATGAGCAGTTCTTC

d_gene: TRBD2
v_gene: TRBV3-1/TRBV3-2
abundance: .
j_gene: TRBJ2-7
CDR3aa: CASSRGTSGSYEQYF
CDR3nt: TGTGCCAGCAGCCGGGGGACTAGCGGATCCTACGAGCAGTACTTC

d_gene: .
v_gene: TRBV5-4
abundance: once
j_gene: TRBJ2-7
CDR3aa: CASSLDGTYEQYF
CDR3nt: TGTGCCAGCAGCTTGGACGGGACCTACGAGCAGTACTTC

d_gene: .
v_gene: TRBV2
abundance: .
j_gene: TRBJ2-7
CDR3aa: CASSGRGRGEQYF
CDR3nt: TGTGCCAGCAGTGGCCGGGGTCGGGGCGAGCAGTACTTC

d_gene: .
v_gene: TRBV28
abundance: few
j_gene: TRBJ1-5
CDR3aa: CASSVPGGGNQPQHF
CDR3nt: TGTGCCAGCTCCGTACCAGGAGGGGGCAATCAGCCCCAGCATTTT

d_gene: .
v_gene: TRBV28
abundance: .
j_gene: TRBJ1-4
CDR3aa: CASSFGQGHEKLFF
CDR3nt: TGTGCCAGCAGTTTCGGGCAGGGGCATGAAAAACTGTTTTTT

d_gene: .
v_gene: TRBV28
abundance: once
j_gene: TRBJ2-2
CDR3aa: CASSRPTGNTGELFF
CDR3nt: TGTGCCAGCAGCCGACCGACAGGGAACACCGGGGAGCTGTTTTTT

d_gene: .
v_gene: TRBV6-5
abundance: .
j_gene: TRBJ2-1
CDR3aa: CASRHIVSGEQFF
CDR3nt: TGTGCCAGCAGGCATATTGTAAGCGGTGAGCAGTTCTTC

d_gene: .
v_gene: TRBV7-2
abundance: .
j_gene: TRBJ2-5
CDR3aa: CASLGGAFETQYF
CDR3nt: TGTGCCAGCCTAGGGGGGGCTTTTGAGACCCAGTACTTC

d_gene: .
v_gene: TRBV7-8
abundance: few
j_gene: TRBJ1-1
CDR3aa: CASSLDRVNTEAFF
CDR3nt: TGTGCCAGCAGCTTAGACAGGGTCAACACTGAAGCTTTCTTT

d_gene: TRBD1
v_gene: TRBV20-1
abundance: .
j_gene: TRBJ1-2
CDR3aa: CSASQQGVGYGYTF
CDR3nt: TGCAGTGCTAGTCAACAGGGGGTTGGCTATGGCTACACCTTC

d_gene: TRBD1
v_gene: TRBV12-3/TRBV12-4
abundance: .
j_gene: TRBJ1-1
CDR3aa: CASRPGTATVSFF
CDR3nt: TGTGCCAGCAGGCCCGGGACAGCGACTGTCTCATTCTTT

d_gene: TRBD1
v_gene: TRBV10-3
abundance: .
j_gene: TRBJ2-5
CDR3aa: CAISDSRGSETQYF
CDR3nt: TGTGCCATCAGTGATTCCAGGGGGTCAGAGACCCAGTACTTC

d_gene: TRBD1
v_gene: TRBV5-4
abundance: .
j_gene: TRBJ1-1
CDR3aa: CASSLIGQGDTEAFF
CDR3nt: TGTGCCAGCAGCTTGATCGGACAGGGGGACACTGAAGCTTTCTTT

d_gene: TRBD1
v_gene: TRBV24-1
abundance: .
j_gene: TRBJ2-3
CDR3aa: CATSDFKGQELDTQYF
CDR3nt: TGTGCCACCAGTGATTTCAAAGGACAGGAGTTAGATACGCAGTATTTT

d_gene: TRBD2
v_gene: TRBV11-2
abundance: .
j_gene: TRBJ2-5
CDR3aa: CASSVGGGKETQYF
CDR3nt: TGTGCCAGCAGCGTCGGCGGGGGGAAAGAGACCCAGTACTTC

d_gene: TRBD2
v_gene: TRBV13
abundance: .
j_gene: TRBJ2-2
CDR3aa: CASSEGLAVNTGELFF
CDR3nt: TGTGCCAGCAGCGAGGGACTAGCTGTGAACACCGGGGAGCTGTTTTTT

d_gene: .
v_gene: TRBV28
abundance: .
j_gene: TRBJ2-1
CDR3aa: CASSKNFRGYNEQFF
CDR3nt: TGTGCCAGCTCCAAGAATTTTAGGGGATACAATGAGCAGTTCTTC

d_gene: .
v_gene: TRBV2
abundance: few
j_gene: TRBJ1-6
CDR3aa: CASSDLVEASPLHF
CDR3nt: TGTGCCAGCAGTGACCTGGTAGAGGCATCACCCCTCCACTTT

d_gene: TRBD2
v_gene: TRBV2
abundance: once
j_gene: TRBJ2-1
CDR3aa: CASRRGTSGFNEQFF
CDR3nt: TGTGCCAGCAGGAGGGGGACTAGCGGGTTCAATGAGCAGTTCTTC